The entry below gives a single TCR beta chain sequence along with its context. The antigen is not known. PCR employed 60 Vbeta and 13 Jbeta primers. The table came from immunoSEQ multiplex PCR; TCRdb's copy has only in-frame clones and leaves some out. The sample records about 140,000 clones, about 78% being singletons. This specimen belongs to a study of cytomegalovirus exposure and HLA in healthy donors. General study results and limits: About 87% or about 30% of the time was how often most TCR beta V segments were productive, according to an earlier analysis.

The CDR3 totals 16 residues. V lost 0 bases and J lost 3, with 12 bases in between. The germline CDR1 and CDR2 sequences are SGDLS and YYNGEE. This sequence was found in a middle-aged man in good health and CMV-seropositive. This rearrangement joins TRBV9 to TRBJ1-4; perhaps TRBD1 as D (6 bases). Sequenced: PBMCs. CDR3 amino acids: CASSVVGGWPNEKLFF. CDR3 in DNA: TGTGCCAGCAGCGTAGTAGGGGGTTGGCCTAATGAAAAACTGTTTTTT.